The 29 T cell receptor beta chains given below trace back to one sample, sequenced in a study of blood T cell repertoires in COVID-19. TCRdb's table, derived via immunoSEQ multiplex PCR, lists solely in-frame clones and lacks some. The sample carries approximately 170,000 clones, under 85% recorded once. Sample: peripheral blood. The receptor source for this set is a man in his 70s who had recovered from COVID-19.

The chain employs TRBV9 and TRBJ2-1; 13 bases align to TRBD2. CDR1 SGDLS and CDR2 YYNGEE come from the germline V gene. CDR3 length: 16 residues. Trimming cost V 4 bases and J 5 bases; bases outside gene matches: 6. The CDR3 DNA sequence: TGTGCCAGCAGCCCGAGACTAGCGGGGGGCAACAATGAGCAGTTCTTC. Translated: CASSPRLAGGNNEQFF.

The genes are TRBV27 and TRBJ2-3; 9 nucleotides match TRBD2. The CDR3 sequence is 17 residues long. Trimming removed 7 bases from V and 3 bases from J; junction bases left unmatched: 14. Germline V CDR1 and CDR2: MNHEY, SMNVEV (reference sequence). CDR3: CASILRLAVPPTDTQYF. Written as DNA, the CDR3 is TGTGCCAGCATTCTGAGACTAGCGGTCCCACCTACAGATACGCAGTATTTT.

The chain links TRBV6-2 or TRBV6-3 to TRBJ1-1, with 9 bases identical to TRBD1. J lost 0 bases, V lost 6 bases, and 11 bases had no gene match. CDR1 is MNHEY, CDR2 SVGEGT, per germline. The CDR3 totals 17 residues. The CDR3 loop reads CASSPWGTGTMNTEAFF. In DNA form, the CDR3 reads TGTGCCAGCAGCCCTTGGGGGACAGGGACAATGAACACTGAAGCTTTCTTT.

The CDR3 DNA reads as TGTGCCAGCACTTGGACTAGCCGCTCCGGGGAGCTGTTTTTT. This gives the protein CASTWTSRSGELFF. The chain links TRBV6-5 to TRBJ2-2; 8 bases align to TRBD2. J lost 6 bases, V lost 7 bases, and 7 bases had no gene match. Germline CDR1 and CDR2: MNHEY and SVGAGI. This CDR3 region has 14 residues.

The chain couples TRBV28 to TRBJ1-4; D is unresolved. The V and J ends lost 5 bases and 4 bases respectively, with 2 bases between them. Germline loops: CDR1 MDHEN, CDR2 SYDVKM. The CDR3 is made up of 11 amino acids. CDR3 sequence reads: CASSLNEKLFF. In DNA, the CDR3 is TGTGCCAGCAGTCTTAATGAAAAACTGTTTTTT.

CDR3: CASSYLRTSPNEQFF. Written as DNA, the CDR3 is TGTGCCAGCAGTTACCTTAGGACTAGTCCCAATGAGCAGTTCTTC. J is TRBJ2-1 and V is TRBV6-5, with 7 bases aligning to TRBD2. The CDR3 consists of 15 residues. V shed 2 bases and J 6 bases; nucleotides not matched to a gene: 7. CDR1 and CDR2 from the germline V gene are MNHEY and SVGAGI.

The CDR3 DNA reads TGTGCCAGCAGCAGCCGAGCCCTGGACAGTAAAAAAGAGCTGTTTTTT. Protein: CASSSRALDSKKELFF. This chain joins TRBV21-1 and TRBJ2-2; the table's TRBD1 call for D was not verified on the DNA. TRBV21-1 counts as a pseudogene. The CDR3 is made up of 16 amino acids.

This chain connects TRBV7-2 to TRBJ2-5, with TRBD1 matching 8 bases. This CDR3 has 14 residues. The V and J ends lost 4 bases and 10 bases, in that order; junction bases with no gene match: 11. Germline assignment: CDR1 SGHTA and CDR2 FQGNSA. The CDR3 DNA is TGTGCCAGCAGCTACGGACAGGGCCAGGGGGGCCAGTACTTC. Translation: CASSYGQGQGGQYF.

The chain combines TRBV11-1 with TRBJ2-7; TRBD1 is a possible D gene (5 bases). The CDR3 length is 14 residues. CDR1 SGHAT and CDR2 FQDESV come from the germline V gene (reference sequence). The germline V and J ends were trimmed by 8 bases and 1 base, with 15 bases remaining between them. CDR3 region: CASGALTDSYEQYF. The CDR3, as DNA: TGTGCCAGCGGGGCCTTGACAGATTCCTACGAGCAGTACTTC.

The CDR3 spells CASSLGGRYEQYF. CDR3 DNA sequence: TGTGCCAGCAGTTTAGGCGGCCGCTACGAGCAGTACTTC. The rearrangement joins TRBV27 to TRBJ2-7; no reliable D call. V lost 2 bases to trimming and J lost 3 bases, with 8 bases between them. Germline V lookup: CDR1 MNHEY, CDR2 SMNVEV (reference sequence). The CDR3 runs 13 residues.

V gene TRBV7-9 combines with J gene TRBJ1-4, with D maybe TRBD1 (5 bases). Germline V gives CDR1 SEHNR, CDR2 FQNEAQ (reference sequence). Trimming removed 1 base at V and 4 bases at J, with 13 bases between. This CDR3 has 16 residues. CDR3 sequence (DNA): TGTGCCAGCAGCTTAGGGACGTCGGGGGATAATGAAAAACTGTTTTTT. Translation gives CASSLGTSGDNEKLFF.

On this clone itself: This sample also contains other DNA sequences that code for the same CDR3. This chain connects TRBV7-2 to TRBJ1-5; TRBD1 aligns across 10 bases. Germline V CDR1 and CDR2: SGHTA, FQGNSA. The trim removed 2 bases at V and 4 bases at J, leaving 2 bases unmatched. The CDR3 loop spans 15 amino acids. This CDR3 reads CASSLRTGGNQPQHF. The CDR3 DNA reads TGTGCCAGCAGCTTAAGGACAGGGGGTAATCAGCCCCAGCATTTT.

The chain couples TRBV7-2 to TRBJ2-1, with TRBD2 identical over 7 bases. Per germline, CDR1 SGHTA and CDR2 FQGNSA. This CDR3 region has 15 residues. V was clipped by 5 bases and J by 11 bases; unmatched bases: 15. CDR3 protein: CASSEGAGVAQQQFF. In DNA, the CDR3 is TGTGCCAGCAGCGAAGGGGCGGGAGTGGCTCAGCAGCAGTTCTTC.

The genes are TRBV28 and TRBJ1-2, with D maybe TRBD1 (5 bases). The length of the CDR3 is 14 residues. V was shortened by 7 bases and J by 2 bases, with 14 bases between the two germline ends. Germline V lookup: CDR1 MDHEN, CDR2 SYDVKM. The CDR3 DNA reads as TGTGCCAGCATTGGCGGGGCAGCCAACTATGGCTACACCTTC. Translation gives CASIGGAANYGYTF.

The chain combines TRBV9 with TRBJ2-1; TRBD2 matches at 11 bases. In germline, CDR1 is SGDLS, CDR2 YYNGEE. The V and J ends lost 3 bases and 14 bases, in that order; junction bases with no gene match: 4. CDR3 size: 12 residues. CDR3 DNA sequence: TGTGCCAGCAGCGCACTAGCGGGAGCCAAGTTCTTC. Residues: CASSALAGAKFF.

Written as DNA, the CDR3 is TGCAGCGTTGTACAGCACTACGAGCAGTACTTC. This codes for CSVVQHYEQYF. V gene TRBV29-1 combines with J gene TRBJ2-7; D is unclear. V dropped 4 bases and J dropped 3 bases, with 7 bases sitting between them. The CDR3 contains 11 residues. The germline CDR1 and CDR2 sequences are SQVTM and ANQGSEA.

The rearrangement links TRBV5-4 to TRBJ2-7; D possibly corresponds to TRBD2 (5 bases). This CDR3 spans 14 amino acids. The germline V and J ends were trimmed by 4 bases and 2 bases, with 13 bases remaining between them. CDR1 and CDR2 from the germline V gene are SGHNT and YYREEE (reference sequence). Here the CDR3 DNA reads TGTGCCAGCAGCCCCGGAGGAAATACCTACGAGCAGTACTTC. Translating gives CASSPGGNTYEQYF.

This sequence joins TRBV5-1 and TRBJ2-7; D might be TRBD1 (5 bases). Germline CDR1 is SGHRS and CDR2 is YFSETQ. This CDR3 spans 13 amino acids. V lost 4 bases, J lost 3 bases, and 11 bases lay in between. Written as DNA, the CDR3 is TGCGCCAGCAGCCAAGGACATGACTACGAGCAGTACTTC. It yields the protein CASSQGHDYEQYF.

V usage is TRBV3-1 (or the pseudogene TRBV3-2) and J usage is TRBJ1-1; possible D gene TRBD1, 5 bases. Germline values: CDR1 LGHDT, CDR2 YNNKEL (reference sequence). Trimming cost V 0 bases and J 4 bases, with 12 bases left between them. CDR3 length equals 15 residues. The CDR3 protein is CASSQDLGPGTEAFF. The DNA for the CDR3 is TGTGCCAGCAGCCAAGATCTGGGGCCGGGCACTGAAGCTTTCTTT.

The chain recombines TRBV25-1 with TRBJ2-7; D unclear. The ends were cut back, 10 bases at V and 1 base at J, with 17 bases in the middle. The CDR3 is made up of 14 amino acids. Germline V gives CDR1 MGHDK, CDR2 SYGVNS. CDR3: CATSQLVQSYEQYF. CDR3 DNA: TGTGCCACTTCGCAACTGGTCCAATCCTACGAGCAGTACTTC.

Here the CDR3 DNA reads TGTGCCAGCAGCCAACGGTCGACAGATCAAGAGACCCAGTACTTC. The encoded protein is CASSQRSTDQETQYF. The J gene is TRBJ2-5, the V gene TRBV3-1 (or the pseudogene TRBV3-2), with D perhaps TRBD1 (5 bases). The CDR3 consists of 15 residues. CDR1 is LGHDT, CDR2 YNNKEL, per germline (reference sequence). Trimming shortened V by 2 bases and J by 2 bases, and 12 bases separated the two germline ends.

V usage is TRBV6-5 and J usage is TRBJ2-7, with TRBD1 identical over 8 bases. The CDR3 contains 13 residues. CDR1 and CDR2 (germline): MNHEY, SVGAGI. Losses at the gene ends were 5 bases for V and 4 bases for J; bases not matched to a gene: 4. CDR3 amino acids: CASSRQGWYEQYF. In DNA form, the CDR3 reads TGTGCCAGCAGTCGACAGGGGTGGTACGAGCAGTACTTC.

V gene TRBV18 combines with J gene TRBJ1-1; D unresolved. V lost 3 bases and J lost 1, with 6 bases in between. The germline V gene has CDR1 KGHSH and CDR2 LQKENI. The CDR3 is 13 residues long. The CDR3 protein is CASSPTANTEAFF. The CDR3 DNA reads TGTGCCAGCTCACCCACAGCGAACACTGAAGCTTTCTTT. The variable domain in full, completed from reference TRBV18 and TRBJ1-1, reads NAGVMQNPRHLVRRRGQEARLRCSPMKGHSHVYWYRQLPEEGLKFMVYLQKENIIDESGMPKERFSAEFPKEGPSILRIQQVVRGDSAAYFCASSPTANTEAFFGQGTRLTVV.

The chain carries TRBV18 and TRBJ2-2, with 13 nucleotides matching TRBD2. CDR3 size: 16 residues. V was clipped by 2 bases and J by 6 bases; unmatched bases: 3. Per the germline V gene, CDR1 is KGHSH and CDR2 is LQKENI. Written as DNA, the CDR3 is TGTGCCAGCTCACCAGTAGGACTAGCGGGAGCCGGGGAGCTGTTTTTT. Protein: CASSPVGLAGAGELFF.

The chain uses TRBV6-2 or TRBV6-3 and TRBJ2-2; D perhaps matches TRBD2 (5 bases). The V and J ends lost 6 bases and 13 bases respectively, with 15 bases between them. Germline CDR1 reads MNHEY; CDR2 reads SVGEGT. CDR3 size: 12 residues. CDR3 amino acids: CASSQNKRVLFF. The CDR3 DNA reads as TGTGCCAGCAGCCAGAATAAGAGGGTGCTGTTTTTT.

The chain joins TRBV19 to TRBJ1-6; the D gene is possibly TRBD1 (5 bases). The CDR3 sequence is 16 residues long. Germline V gene sequence: CDR1 LNHDA, CDR2 SQIVND (reference sequence). Trimming took off 5 bases at V and 5 bases at J, with 16 bases between the two ends. The CDR3 DNA reads as TGTGCCAGTAGTGTCCAATTGGGGCCTGATAATTCACCCCTCCACTTT. Protein product: CASSVQLGPDNSPLHF. Filled out from reference TRBV19 and TRBJ1-6, the complete variable domain reads DGGITQSPKYLFRKEGQNVTLSCEQNLNHDAMYWYRQDPGQGLRLIYYSQIVNDFQKGDIAEGYSVSREKKESFPLTVTSAQKNPTAFYLCASSVQLGPDNSPLHFGNGTRLTVT.

This clone has only a few counts. The CDR3 DNA sequence: TGTGCCAGTAGTATAAGCGGGAGTGGGTATGAGCAGTTCTTC. This encodes CASSISGSGYEQFF. V is TRBV19 and J is TRBJ2-1; 8 positions match TRBD2. The CDR3 covers 14 residues. Looked up from germline, CDR1 is LNHDA and CDR2 is SQIVND (reference sequence). V was pared by 2 bases and J by 8 bases, with 5 bases of the junction left unmatched.

The rearrangement uses TRBV7-8 and TRBJ1-2; no clear D gene. CDR1 is SGHVS and CDR2 is FQNEAQ in the germline V gene. Trimming removed 1 base at V and 1 base at J, with 7 bases between. This CDR3 has 14 residues. The CDR3 here is CASSLESFNYGYTF. The CDR3, as DNA: TGTGCCAGCAGCTTAGAAAGCTTTAACTATGGCTACACCTTC. Looking up the rest from reference TRBV7-8 and TRBJ1-2 gives the full variable domain: GAGVSQSPRYKVAKRGQDVALRCDPISGHVSLFWYQQALGQGPEFLTYFQNEAQLDKSGLPSDRFFAERPEGSVSTLKIQRTQQEDSAVYLCASSLESFNYGYTFGSGTRLTVV.

The chain uses TRBV19 and TRBJ2-7, with 7 bases matching TRBD2. The junction had 9 bases not matched to a gene; V was cut back by 3 bases and J by 1 base. The CDR3 contains 16 residues. Germline values: CDR1 LNHDA, CDR2 SQIVND (reference sequence). CDR3 in amino acids: CASSIVAGEGSYEQYF. In DNA form, the CDR3 reads TGTGCCAGTAGTATTGTTGCGGGAGAAGGATCCTACGAGCAGTACTTC.